The 21 T cell receptor beta chains listed next were all sequenced from one sample in a study of blood T cell repertoires in COVID-19. The assay was immunoSEQ multiplex PCR, and TCRdb's table has in-frame clones only and misses some. The sample lists 110,000 to 150,000 clones; approximately 80% were seen once. The sample consisted of peripheral blood. Receptors were obtained from a woman aged 55 to 70 with acute or convalescent COVID-19.

The V call is TRBV4-2, the J call TRBJ1-5; weak D call: TRBD1 (5 bases). V was cut by 0 bases and J by 5 bases, with 11 bases left in between. The length of the CDR3 is 15 residues. Germline V gene lookup returns CDR1 LGHNA and CDR2 YNFKEQ. Here the CDR3 reads CASSQDWGGDQPQHF. Here the CDR3 DNA reads TGTGCCAGCAGCCAAGATTGGGGGGGGGATCAGCCCCAGCATTTT.

The rearrangement uses TRBV6-4 and TRBJ1-4; D is ambiguous. The V end was cut by 4 bases, the J end by 4 bases, with 16 bases between. The germline CDR1 and CDR2 sequences are MRHNA and SNTAGT. The CDR3 has 16 amino acids. Here the CDR3 reads CASSALPPTGNEKLFF. As DNA, the CDR3 is TGTGCCAGCAGTGCCCTCCCGCCGACGGGTAATGAAAAACTGTTTTTT.

This clone has a handful of counts. This sequence joins TRBV30 and TRBJ1-2, with TRBD1 matching 9 bases. Germline values: CDR1 GTSNPN, CDR2 SVGIG (reference sequence). The V gene end was trimmed by 5 bases and the J gene end by 0 bases; junction bases not matched to a gene: 7. The CDR3 spans 15 residues. CDR3 residues: CAWSQGQGTNYGYTF. The DNA of the CDR3 is TGTGCCTGGTCTCAGGGACAGGGAACTAACTATGGCTACACCTTC.

The chain uses TRBV5-1 and TRBJ2-7, with 12 positions matching TRBD1. V shed 4 bases and J 5 bases; nucleotides not matched to a gene: 7. Germline CDR1 SGHRS, CDR2 YFSETQ. CDR3 size: 15 residues. The DNA for the CDR3 is TGCGCCAGCAGCCCTACGGGACAGGGGGCAGACGAGCAGTACTTC. This sequence encodes CASSPTGQGADEQYF. The complete variable domain, with remaining parts taken from reference TRBV5-1 and TRBJ2-7, reads KAGVTQTPRYLIKTRGQQVTLSCSPISGHRSVSWYQQTPGQGLQFLFEYFSETQRNKGNFPGRFSGRQFSNSRSEMNVSTLELGDSALYLCASSPTGQGADEQYFGPGTRLTVT.

V and J are TRBV11-2 and TRBJ1-2; maybe TRBD1 (6 bases). CDR1 is SGHAT and CDR2 is FQNNGV in the germline V gene. The CDR3 length is 13 residues. Trimming pared 5 bases from V and 4 bases from J, leaving 11 bases between. The CDR3 sequence: CASSPGVPYGYTF. The CDR3 DNA reads as TGTGCCAGCAGCCCAGGGGTACCCTATGGCTACACCTTC.

This clone was detected once. The CDR3 bases are TGTGCCACCAGTGATGAACCCGGGACAGGGCGAGAGACCCAGTACTTC. Protein: CATSDEPGTGRETQYF. This rearrangement joins TRBV24-1 to TRBJ2-5; TRBD1 aligns across 9 bases. The J segment lost 4 bases and the V segment lost 3 bases, leaving 8 bases of the junction unmatched. Germline loops: CDR1 KGHDR, CDR2 SFDVKD. The CDR3 consists of 16 residues.

The chain links TRBV5-4 to TRBJ2-2, with 9 bases that match TRBD1. The CDR3 loop spans 16 amino acids. CDR1 is SGHNT and CDR2 is YYREEE in the germline V gene (reference sequence). J was trimmed by 0 bases and V by 0 bases; bases with no gene match: 0. DNA for the CDR3: TGTGCCAGCAGCTTGGGACAGGGGGCGAACACCGGGGAGCTGTTTTTT. Its translation: CASSLGQGANTGELFF. Supplemented by reference TRBV5-4 and TRBJ2-2, the full variable domain reads ETGVTQSPTHLIKTRGQQVTLRCSSQSGHNTVSWYQQALGQGPQFIFQYYREEENGRGNFPPRFSGLQFPNYSSELNVNALELDDSALYLCASSLGQGANTGELFFGEGSRLTVL.

The chain joins TRBV3-1 (or the pseudogene TRBV3-2) to TRBJ2-7; 11 nucleotides align to TRBD2. The V gene end was trimmed by 4 bases and the J gene end by 2 bases; junction bases not matched to a gene: 7. The germline gives CDR1 LGHDT, CDR2 YNNKEL (reference sequence). The length of the CDR3 is 16 residues. CDR3 bases: TGTGCCAGCAGCCCTCGCGGGACTAGCGGTACCTACGAGCAGTACTTC. Translation gives CASSPRGTSGTYEQYF.

The chain employs TRBV19 and TRBJ2-1, with TRBD2 matching 8 bases. The CDR3 has 17 residues. Trimming took 4 bases from V and 10 from J; bases not matched to a gene: 18. Germline CDR1 LNHDA, CDR2 SQIVND (reference sequence). CDR3 amino acids: CASSTETSGNRRGEQFF. For the CDR3, the DNA is TGTGCCAGTAGTACGGAAACTAGCGGAAATAGGAGGGGGGAGCAGTTCTTC.

The sample holds one count of this clone. This chain connects TRBV10-3 to TRBJ1-5, with 9 bases matching TRBD1. The V gene end was trimmed by 4 bases and the J gene end by 5 bases; junction bases not matched to a gene: 9. Germline loops: CDR1 ENHRY, CDR2 SYGVKD. CDR3 length: 16 amino acids. Written as DNA, the CDR3 is TGTGCCATCAGTGCGAACCTCCGGGACAGGGATCAGCCCCAGCATTTT. It translates to CAISANLRDRDQPQHF.

This chain links TRBV5-4 with TRBJ1-1; weak D call: TRBD1 (5 bases). The CDR3 is 14 residues long. V was pared by 4 bases and J by 2 bases, with 12 bases between. The germline V gene has CDR1 SGHNT and CDR2 YYREEE (reference sequence). The CDR3 nucleotides are TGTGCCAGCAGCCGGACACCAACTAACACTGAAGCTTTCTTT. Its translation: CASSRTPTNTEAFF.

CDR3 in amino acids: CASSYRTGGVSYEQYF. CDR3 sequence (DNA): TGTGCCAGCAGTTACCGGACAGGGGGTGTTTCCTACGAGCAGTACTTC. V gene TRBV6-5 combines with J gene TRBJ2-7; 10 nucleotides line up with TRBD1. This CDR3 has 16 amino acids. J gave up 1 base and V 2 bases, and 5 bases lay outside the gene matches. Germline V CDR1 and CDR2: MNHEY, SVGAGI.

This sequence joins TRBV19 and TRBJ1-2; D possibly corresponds to TRBD1 (6 bases). The CDR3 has 14 residues. Between the trimmed V and J ends, which lost 3 bases and 2 bases, there was a span of 10 bases. Germline CDR1 LNHDA, CDR2 SQIVND (reference sequence). CDR3 nucleotides: TGTGCCAGTAGTATCCTTGGACAGAACTATGGCTACACCTTC. Protein product: CASSILGQNYGYTF. The full variable domain, with the rest looked up from reference TRBV19 and TRBJ1-2, is DGGITQSPKYLFRKEGQNVTLSCEQNLNHDAMYWYRQDPGQGLRLIYYSQIVNDFQKGDIAEGYSVSREKKESFPLTVTSAQKNPTAFYLCASSILGQNYGYTFGSGTRLTVV.

V and J are TRBV3-1 (or the pseudogene TRBV3-2) and TRBJ1-4, with a tentative D call TRBD1 (6 bases). The CDR3 consists of 18 residues. Trimming removed 3 bases from V and 0 bases from J, with 17 bases in between. The germline V gene has CDR1 LGHDT and CDR2 YNNKEL (reference sequence). In DNA form, the CDR3 reads TGTGCCAGCAGCCAGGAGACAGGACAACTTGCAACTAATGAAAAACTGTTTTTT. Its translation is CASSQETGQLATNEKLFF.

This clone was detected only a few times. The chain links TRBV3-1 (or the pseudogene TRBV3-2) to TRBJ1-3; D is possibly TRBD1 (5 bases). Germline values: CDR1 LGHDT, CDR2 YNNKEL (reference sequence). V dropped 1 base and J dropped 0 bases, with 7 bases sitting between them. CDR3 length: 15 residues. DNA of the CDR3: TGTGCCAGCAGCCAAGCAGGGCGCTCTGGAAACACCATATATTTT. Translated, it gives CASSQAGRSGNTIYF.

The chain has TRBV5-1 and TRBJ2-1; the match to TRBD2 covers 7 bases. This CDR3 spans 12 amino acids. Germline assignment: CDR1 SGHRS and CDR2 YFSETQ. The trim removed 7 bases at V and 6 bases at J, leaving 4 bases unmatched. CDR3 in amino acids: CASRGRANEQFF. The DNA of the CDR3 is TGCGCCAGCCGGGGGAGGGCCAATGAGCAGTTCTTC.

The chain recombines TRBV4-1 with TRBJ1-6, with D uncertain. The germline V gene has CDR1 MGHRA and CDR2 YSYEKL. V was pared by 4 bases and J by 8 bases, with 15 bases between. The CDR3 runs 15 residues. The CDR3 reads CASSPRALGDSPLHF. DNA of the CDR3: TGCGCCAGCAGCCCGAGGGCCCTGGGAGATTCACCCCTCCACTTT.

This CDR3 is CASSTHGIDSGNTIYF. CDR3 bases: TGTGCCAGCAGCACCCATGGAATAGACTCAGGAAACACCATATATTTT. This chain links TRBV11-2 with TRBJ1-3; D remains ambiguous. Deletions cut 5 bases from V and 4 bases from J, with 18 bases between. CDR3 length equals 16 residues. The germline V gene has CDR1 SGHAT and CDR2 FQNNGV.

The chain combines TRBV19 with TRBJ1-5; 8 bases align to TRBD1. Germline V lookup: CDR1 LNHDA, CDR2 SQIVND (reference sequence). Trimming cost V 7 bases and J 7 bases; bases outside gene matches: 3. The CDR3 extends over 12 amino acids. The CDR3 region is CASKTGGQPQHF. CDR3 coding DNA: TGTGCCAGTAAAACAGGGGGACAGCCCCAGCATTTT.

Note on this clone: The identical CDR3 is also encoded by other nucleotide sequences in the sample. This rearrangement joins TRBV6-5 to TRBJ2-5; TRBD2 matches 8 bases. J was trimmed by 4 bases and V by 1 base; bases with no gene match: 5. CDR1 is MNHEY and CDR2 is SVGAGI in the germline V gene. The CDR3 extends over 15 amino acids. This CDR3 reads CASSYLPGLGETQYF. The CDR3 DNA follows: TGTGCCAGCAGTTACTTACCGGGACTAGGAGAGACCCAGTACTTC.

The chain links TRBV5-1 to TRBJ2-7, with 8 bases that match TRBD2. Germline loops: CDR1 SGHRS, CDR2 YFSETQ. The CDR3 consists of 15 residues. Losses at the gene ends were 1 base for V and 6 bases for J; bases not matched to a gene: 9. The CDR3 coding sequence is TGCGCCAGCAGCTTGTCTGAGACTAGCGCAGGCGAGCAGTACTTC. Translated, it gives CASSLSETSAGEQYF.